The next 23 T cell receptor beta chains were all read from a single sample in a study of low-dose radiotherapy and immunotherapy resistance in tumors. The time point denotes: before trial treatment. With TRAV- and TRBV-specific primers, first-strand cDNA was made, covering the alpha and beta chains. A roughly 20-cycle PCR with a constant-region primer and V-primer adapter amplified TCRs. TCRdb fed the reads into MiXCR, producing one record per CDR3 protein. Of tens of thousands of distinct CDR3 sequences listed, around 25% were seen once; the top ten hold under 6.5%. This specimen consisted of PBMCs, obtained before treatment. The origin of the receptors is a male donor with prostate cancer.

CDR3 amino acids: CASSALAGSYEQYF. In DNA, the CDR3 is TGCGCCAGCAGTGCCCTAGCGGGGTCCTACGAGCAGTACTTC. The rearrangement links TRBV10-1 to TRBJ2-7, with TRBD2 matching over 9 bases. V was pared by 4 bases and J by 1 base, with 2 bases of the junction left unmatched. CDR3 length: 14 residues. CDR1 and CDR2 from the germline V gene are WNHNN and SYGVQD (reference sequence).

The V call is TRBV29-1, the J call TRBJ1-2, with a tentative D call TRBD1 (6 bases). Germline V gives CDR1 SQVTM, CDR2 ANQGSEA. The V end was cut by 4 bases, the J end by 5 bases, with 14 bases between. The CDR3 has 13 residues. CDR3 loop: CSVATGTGYGYTF. The CDR3 region has the DNA TGCAGCGTTGCGACAGGAACGGGGTATGGCTACACCTTC.

V gene TRBV11-2 combines with J gene TRBJ2-7, with 9 bases matching TRBD1. The V and J ends lost 5 bases and 5 bases, in that order; junction bases with no gene match: 10. The CDR3 is made up of 15 amino acids. Per germline, CDR1 SGHAT and CDR2 FQNNGV. DNA of the CDR3: TGTGCCAGCAGCGGGGGACAGGGTTATTTCGACGAGCAGTACTTC. This gives the protein CASSGGQGYFDEQYF.

CDR3 nucleotide sequence: TGTGCCAGCAGTTACTCGATTGTACAGGGGGAGGTCTACAATGAGCAGTTCTTC. The encoded protein is CASSYSIVQGEVYNEQFF. The chain links TRBV6-6 to TRBJ2-1; 8 bases map to TRBD1. This CDR3 contains 18 residues. The V and J ends lost 0 bases and 3 bases, in that order; junction bases with no gene match: 10. Germline V CDR1 and CDR2: MNHNY, SVGAGI (reference sequence).

Many counts were recorded for this clonotype. The chain recombines TRBV6-2 or TRBV6-3 with TRBJ1-1; possible D gene TRBD1, 6 bases. The V end lost 1 base, the J end lost 0 bases, and 12 bases lay between the germline ends. Germline V CDR1 and CDR2: MNHEY, SVGEGT. The CDR3 loop spans 16 amino acids. The CDR3 region is CASSYWGGPMNTEAFF. The CDR3 region has the DNA TGTGCCAGCAGTTACTGGGGGGGGCCAATGAACACTGAAGCTTTCTTT.

This clonotype was observed many times. The chain carries TRBV12-3 or TRBV12-4 and TRBJ1-3, with unresolved D. The CDR3 consists of 14 residues. Trimming cost V 2 bases and J 2 bases, with 7 bases left between them. The CDR3 DNA reads TGTGCCAGCAGTTTACAGTCGGCTGGAAACACCATATATTTT. It encodes CASSLQSAGNTIYF.

As regards this clonotype: A far more abundant clone sits one base away, making this likely a read error. This chain joins TRBV13 and TRBJ2-1; unclear D gene. Germline V gene sequence: CDR1 PRHDT, CDR2 FYEKMQ (reference sequence). Trimming cost V 7 bases and J 5 bases, with 12 bases left between them. The CDR3 loop spans 13 amino acids. In nucleotides, the CDR3 is TGTGCCAGCAATTGTGAGGCGAACAATGAGCAGTTCTTC. This sequence encodes CASNCEANNEQFF.

This sequence joins TRBV29-1 and TRBJ2-1; unclear D gene. Trimming stripped 4 bases from V and 4 bases from J, with 5 bases between. Germline CDR1 SQVTM, CDR2 ANQGSEA. This CDR3 region has 11 residues. The CDR3 sequence is CSVGVYNEQFF. In DNA, the CDR3 is TGCAGCGTTGGTGTTTACAATGAGCAGTTCTTC.

CDR3 bases: TGCGCCAGCAGCTTGGCCGGGGGTCTCGGGATCTACACCTTC. This codes for CASSLAGGLGIYTF. The V and J genes are TRBV5-1 and TRBJ1-2; D perhaps matches TRBD1 (5 bases). The CDR3 runs 14 residues. V was cut by 0 bases and J by 10 bases, with 16 bases left in between. In germline, CDR1 is SGHRS, CDR2 YFSETQ.

On this clonotype itself: A far larger clone is one nucleotide away, so this likely arose from a read error. This chain joins TRBV6-2 or TRBV6-3 and TRBJ2-5; D may be TRBD2 (6 bases). Trimming left V 6 bases short and J 11 bases short, with 19 bases between. The CDR3 totals 13 residues. The germline V gene encodes CDR1 MNHEY and CDR2 SVGEGT. The chain's CDR3 is CASRRGPYNEQYF. DNA of the CDR3: TGTGCCAGCAGGCGGGGCCCGTACAATGAGCAGTACTTC.

This clonotype appeared many times. The V and J genes are TRBV25-1 and TRBJ2-7; D might be TRBD1 (5 bases). Between the trimmed V and J ends, which lost 3 bases and 6 bases, there was a span of 12 bases. Germline loops: CDR1 MGHDK, CDR2 SYGVNS. The CDR3 sequence is 13 residues long. The CDR3 loop reads CASSEQGTFEQYF. Written as DNA, the CDR3 is TGTGCCAGCAGTGAGCAGGGTACCTTCGAGCAGTACTTC.

The chain has TRBV29-1 and TRBJ2-1; 8 bases match TRBD2. This CDR3 spans 12 amino acids. Germline CDR1 and CDR2: SQVTM and ANQGSEA. After removal of 8 bases from V and 6 bases from J, the junction contained 6 bases not matched to a gene. The CDR3 region has the DNA TGCAGCTCCCGGGAGGGGAGCAATGAGCAGTTCTTC. Its translation is CSSREGSNEQFF.

This clonotype was observed at least ten times. The chain carries TRBV20-1 and TRBJ1-2, with D possibly matching TRBD1 (6 bases). V was cut by 6 bases and J by 8 bases, with 19 bases left in between. CDR1 is DFQATT and CDR2 is SNEGSKA in the germline V gene (reference sequence). This CDR3 is 13 amino acids long. For the CDR3, the DNA is TGCAGTGCACAGACAGGCATCCCCGGGGGCTACACCTTC. It specifies CSAQTGIPGGYTF.

This clonotype was detected only a few times. The chain recombines TRBV12-3 or TRBV12-4 with TRBJ1-1, with D uncertain. The CDR3 covers 11 residues. The V gene lost 0 bases and the J gene lost 8 bases, with 4 bases spanning the gap. The CDR3: CASSLAAEAFF. CDR3 in DNA: TGTGCCAGCAGTTTAGCCGCCGAAGCTTTCTTT.

This clonotype was recorded many times. The chain is built from TRBV4-1 and TRBJ2-7; the D is unclear. Trimming shortened V by 1 base and J by 1 base, and 5 bases separated the two germline ends. The CDR3 contains 13 residues. In germline, CDR1 is MGHRA, CDR2 YSYEKL. In DNA, the CDR3 is TGCGCCAGCAGCCAAGTTGAGTCCTACGAGCAGTACTTC. This codes for CASSQVESYEQYF.

The genes are TRBV5-4 and TRBJ2-5, with 10 nucleotides matching TRBD2. The CDR3 covers 15 residues. Per germline, CDR1 SGHNT and CDR2 YYREEE (reference sequence). Trimming cost V 0 bases and J 5 bases; bases outside gene matches: 4. The CDR3 bases are TGTGCCAGCAGCTTGGTCCTAGCGGGAGTTGAGACCCAGTACTTC. It translates to CASSLVLAGVETQYF.

This clonotype was seen at least ten times. V gene TRBV29-1 combines with J gene TRBJ2-3; TRBD2 aligns across 8 bases. The CDR3 loop spans 14 amino acids. Germline V gives CDR1 SQVTM, CDR2 ANQGSEA. Trimming cost V 7 bases and J 0 bases; bases outside gene matches: 6. CDR3: CSARGGTSTDTQYF. For the CDR3, the DNA is TGCAGCGCCCGCGGGGGGACTAGCACAGATACGCAGTATTTT.

This clonotype was found many times. This chain uses TRBV7-6 with TRBJ2-2; a weak D match, TRBD1 (6 bases). V was trimmed by 5 bases and J by 4 bases, leaving 14 bases between them. This CDR3 is 15 amino acids long. Germline V gene sequence: CDR1 SGHVS, CDR2 FNYEAQ. The chain's CDR3 is CASSLRTASTGELFF. CDR3 in DNA: TGTGCCAGCAGCCTGAGGACAGCTAGCACCGGGGAGCTGTTTTTT.

There are many counts of this clonotype. The chain couples TRBV20-1 to TRBJ2-2; no clear D gene. CDR3 length equals 13 residues. Germline V lookup: CDR1 DFQATT, CDR2 SNEGSKA (reference sequence). Trimming took off 0 bases at V and 3 bases at J, with 5 bases between the two ends. CDR3 sequence reads: CSARDPDTGELFF. The CDR3 DNA is TGCAGTGCTAGAGACCCAGACACCGGGGAGCTGTTTTTT.

Many counts were recorded for this clonotype. The chain joins TRBV20-1 to TRBJ2-7, with a tentative D call TRBD2 (5 bases). Deletions cut 3 bases from V and 0 bases from J, with 12 bases between. Germline values: CDR1 DFQATT, CDR2 SNEGSKA (reference sequence). This CDR3 has 14 residues. The CDR3 region has the DNA TGCAGTGCTAGGGGCCCGGGGAGCTCCTACGAGCAGTACTTC. Its protein product is CSARGPGSSYEQYF.

This clonotype was seen more than once but under ten times. This chain joins TRBV7-9 and TRBJ2-5, with 7 bases fitting TRBD2. The CDR3 runs to 14 residues. V dropped 4 bases and J dropped 9; count of bases not matched to a gene: 11. Per germline, CDR1 SEHNR and CDR2 FQNEAQ (reference sequence). The CDR3 nucleotides are TGTGCCAGCAGCTCGGAGTCGGGGGGAAGAGCCCAGTACTTC. Translation: CASSSESGGRAQYF.

This clonotype was seen repeatedly, ten times or more. The gene calls are TRBV20-1 and TRBJ1-2; D unresolved. The CDR3 spans 15 residues. Per the germline V gene, CDR1 is DFQATT and CDR2 is SNEGSKA (reference sequence). Trimming stripped 6 bases from V and 2 bases from J, with 19 bases between. The CDR3 is CSAQGPAPWNYGYTF. The CDR3 DNA reads as TGCAGTGCCCAAGGACCTGCACCCTGGAACTATGGCTACACCTTC.

Remarks on this clonotype: The junction and the germline gene differ at one end; a read error may be behind it. This sequence joins TRBV6-1 and TRBJ2-7; 10 positions match TRBD1. This CDR3 contains 15 residues. Per the germline V gene, CDR1 is MNHNS and CDR2 is SASEGT. CDR3 residues: CASSENPDRGYEQYF. CDR3 coding DNA: TGCGCCAGCAGTGAAAACCCGGACAGGGGGTACGAGCAGTACTTC.